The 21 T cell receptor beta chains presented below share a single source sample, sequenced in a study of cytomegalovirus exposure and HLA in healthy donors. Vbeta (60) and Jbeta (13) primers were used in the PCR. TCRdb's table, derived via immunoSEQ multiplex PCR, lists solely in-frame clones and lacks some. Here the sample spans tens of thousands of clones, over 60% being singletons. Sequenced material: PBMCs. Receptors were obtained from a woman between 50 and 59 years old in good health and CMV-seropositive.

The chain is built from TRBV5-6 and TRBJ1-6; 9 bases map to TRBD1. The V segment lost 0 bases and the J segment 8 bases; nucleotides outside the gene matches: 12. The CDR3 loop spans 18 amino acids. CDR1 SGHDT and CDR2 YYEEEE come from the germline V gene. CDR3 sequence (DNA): TGTGCCAGCAGCTTGGGGTCCCTCGGGACAGGGCATGATTCACCCCTCCACTTT. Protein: CASSLGSLGTGHDSPLHF.

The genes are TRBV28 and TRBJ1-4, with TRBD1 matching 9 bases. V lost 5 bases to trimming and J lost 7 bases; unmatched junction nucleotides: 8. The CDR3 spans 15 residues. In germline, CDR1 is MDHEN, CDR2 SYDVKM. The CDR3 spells CASSLQGAGSEKLFF. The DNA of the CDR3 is TGTGCCAGCAGTCTACAGGGGGCCGGGTCTGAAAAACTGTTTTTT. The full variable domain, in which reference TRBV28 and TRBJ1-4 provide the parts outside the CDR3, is DVKVTQSSRYLVKRTGEKVFLECVQDMDHENMFWYRQDPGLGLRLIYFSYDVKMKEKGDIPEGYSVSREKKERFSLILESASTNQTSMYLCASSLQGAGSEKLFFGSGTQLSVL.

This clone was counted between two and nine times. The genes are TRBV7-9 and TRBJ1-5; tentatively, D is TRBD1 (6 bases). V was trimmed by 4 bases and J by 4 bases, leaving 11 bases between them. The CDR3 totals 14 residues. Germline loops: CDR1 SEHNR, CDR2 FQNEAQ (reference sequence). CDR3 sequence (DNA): TGTGCCAGCAGCTGGACAGAGTCTAATCAGCCCCAGCATTTT. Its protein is CASSWTESNQPQHF. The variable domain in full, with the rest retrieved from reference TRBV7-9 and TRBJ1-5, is DTGVSQNPRHKITKRGQNVTFRCDPISEHNRLYWYRQTLGQGPEFLTYFQNEAQLEKSRLLSDRFSAERPKGSFSTLEIQRTEQGDSAMYLCASSWTESNQPQHFGDGTRLSIL.

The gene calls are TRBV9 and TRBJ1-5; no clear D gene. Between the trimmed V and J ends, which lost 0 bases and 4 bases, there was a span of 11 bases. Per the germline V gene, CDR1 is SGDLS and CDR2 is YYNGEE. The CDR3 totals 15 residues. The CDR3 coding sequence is TGTGCCAGCAGCGTAGAAGCGGAGGCGAATCAGCCCCAGCATTTT. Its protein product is CASSVEAEANQPQHF.

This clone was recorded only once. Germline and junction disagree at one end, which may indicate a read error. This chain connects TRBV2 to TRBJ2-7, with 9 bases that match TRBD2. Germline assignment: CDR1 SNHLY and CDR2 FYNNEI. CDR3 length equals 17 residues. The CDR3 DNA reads TGTGCCAGCAGTGTTGCCGTTACTAGCGGGCGATCCTACAAGCAGTACTTC. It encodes CASSVAVTSGRSYKQYF.

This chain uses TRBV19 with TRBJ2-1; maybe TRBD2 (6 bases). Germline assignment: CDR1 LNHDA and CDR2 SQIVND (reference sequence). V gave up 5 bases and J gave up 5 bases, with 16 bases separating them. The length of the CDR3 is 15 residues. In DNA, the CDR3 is TGTGCCAGTAGTGGGTCGGCGGGACCAAACAATGAGCAGTTCTTC. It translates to CASSGSAGPNNEQFF.

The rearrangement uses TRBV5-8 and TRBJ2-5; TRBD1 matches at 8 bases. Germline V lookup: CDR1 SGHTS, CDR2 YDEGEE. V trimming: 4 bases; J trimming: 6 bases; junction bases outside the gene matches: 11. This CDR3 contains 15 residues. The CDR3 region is CASSIQGTGKQTQYF. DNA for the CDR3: TGTGCCAGCAGCATCCAAGGGACAGGCAAACAGACCCAGTACTTC.

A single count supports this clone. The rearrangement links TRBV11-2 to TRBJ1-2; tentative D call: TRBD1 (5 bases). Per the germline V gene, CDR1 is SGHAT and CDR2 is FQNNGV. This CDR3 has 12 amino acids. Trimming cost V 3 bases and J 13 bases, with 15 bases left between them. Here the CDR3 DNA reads TGTGCCAGCAGCTTTGGGCCCACAGGCCTCACCTTC. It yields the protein CASSFGPTGLTF.

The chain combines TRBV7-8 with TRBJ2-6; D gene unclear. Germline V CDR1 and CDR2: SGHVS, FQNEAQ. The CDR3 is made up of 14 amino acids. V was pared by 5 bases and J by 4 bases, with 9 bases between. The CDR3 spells CASSLFPGANVLTF. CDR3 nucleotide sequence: TGTGCCAGCAGCCTCTTTCCCGGGGCCAACGTCCTGACTTTC.

In DNA form, the CDR3 reads TGTGCCAGCAGTGAAGTTAGCCAGGGGGCGAAGCAGTACTTC. Encoded protein: CASSEVSQGAKQYF. This chain links TRBV6-1 with TRBJ2-7, with 8 bases fitting TRBD1. V dropped 1 base and J dropped 8; count of bases not matched to a gene: 7. The CDR3 is 14 amino acids. Germline-derived CDR1 and CDR2 are MNHNS and SASEGT.

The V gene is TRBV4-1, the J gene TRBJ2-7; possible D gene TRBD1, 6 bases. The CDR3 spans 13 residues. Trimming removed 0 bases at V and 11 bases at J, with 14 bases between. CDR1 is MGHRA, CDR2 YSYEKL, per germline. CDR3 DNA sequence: TGCGCCAGCAGCCAAGAAGGTACAGGGATAGAGTACTTC. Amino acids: CASSQEGTGIEYF.

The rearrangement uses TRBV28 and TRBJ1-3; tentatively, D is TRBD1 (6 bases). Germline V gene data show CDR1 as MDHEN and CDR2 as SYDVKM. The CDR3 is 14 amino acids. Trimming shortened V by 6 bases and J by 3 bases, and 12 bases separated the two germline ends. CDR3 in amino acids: CASRPDRFGNTIYF. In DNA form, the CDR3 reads TGTGCCAGCAGGCCCGACAGGTTTGGAAACACCATATATTTT.

Here the CDR3 reads CAWSQGAYRAGNEQFF. CDR3 DNA sequence: TGTGCCTGGAGTCAAGGGGCTTACAGGGCAGGGAATGAGCAGTTCTTC. J is TRBJ2-1 and V is TRBV30; TRBD1 is a possible D gene (6 bases). Germline-derived CDR1 and CDR2 are GTSNPN and SVGIG (reference sequence). This CDR3 spans 16 amino acids. V gave up 2 bases and J gave up 7 bases, with 21 bases separating them.

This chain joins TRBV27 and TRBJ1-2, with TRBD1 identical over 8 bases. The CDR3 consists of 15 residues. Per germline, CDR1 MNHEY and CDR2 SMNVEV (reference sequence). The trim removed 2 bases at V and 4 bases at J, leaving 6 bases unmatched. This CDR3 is CASSLSDRGTYGYTF. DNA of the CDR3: TGTGCCAGCAGTTTAAGTGACAGGGGTACCTATGGCTACACCTTC.

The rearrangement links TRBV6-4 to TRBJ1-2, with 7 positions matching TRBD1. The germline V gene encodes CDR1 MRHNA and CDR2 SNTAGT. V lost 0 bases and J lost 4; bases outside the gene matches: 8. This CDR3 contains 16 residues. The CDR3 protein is CASSDSLGDSIYGYTF. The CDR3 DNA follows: TGTGCCAGCAGTGACTCTCTTGGGGACAGCATCTATGGCTACACCTTC.

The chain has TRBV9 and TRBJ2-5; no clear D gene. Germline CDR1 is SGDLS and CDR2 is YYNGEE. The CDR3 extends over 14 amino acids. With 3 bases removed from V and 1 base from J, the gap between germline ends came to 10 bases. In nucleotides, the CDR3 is TGTGCCAGCAGCGAACGTTACTTCCAAGAGACCCAGTACTTC. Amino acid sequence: CASSERYFQETQYF.

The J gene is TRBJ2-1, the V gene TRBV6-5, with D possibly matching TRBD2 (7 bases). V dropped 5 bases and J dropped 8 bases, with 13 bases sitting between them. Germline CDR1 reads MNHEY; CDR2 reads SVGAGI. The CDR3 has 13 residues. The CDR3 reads CASSPPGGDEQFF. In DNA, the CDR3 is TGTGCCAGCAGTCCCCCGGGGGGCGATGAGCAGTTCTTC.

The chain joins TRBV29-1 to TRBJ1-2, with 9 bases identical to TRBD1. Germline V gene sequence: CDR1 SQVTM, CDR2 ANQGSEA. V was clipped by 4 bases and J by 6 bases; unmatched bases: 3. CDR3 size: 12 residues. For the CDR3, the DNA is TGCAGCGTTGGGGACAGGGTGGATGGCTACACCTTC. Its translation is CSVGDRVDGYTF.

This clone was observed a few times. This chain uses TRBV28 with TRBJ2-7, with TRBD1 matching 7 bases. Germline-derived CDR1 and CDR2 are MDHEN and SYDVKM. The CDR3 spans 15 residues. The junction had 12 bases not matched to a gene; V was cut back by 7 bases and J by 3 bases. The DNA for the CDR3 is TGTGCCAGCACCCCCTACAGGGGATTTAACTACGAGCAGTACTTC. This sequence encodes CASTPYRGFNYEQYF.

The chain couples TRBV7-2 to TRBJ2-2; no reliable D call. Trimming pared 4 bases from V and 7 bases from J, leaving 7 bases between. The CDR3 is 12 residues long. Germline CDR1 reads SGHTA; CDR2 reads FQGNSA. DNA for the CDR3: TGTGCCAGCAGCTCCTCGGGCGGGGAGCTGTTTTTT. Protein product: CASSSSGGELFF.

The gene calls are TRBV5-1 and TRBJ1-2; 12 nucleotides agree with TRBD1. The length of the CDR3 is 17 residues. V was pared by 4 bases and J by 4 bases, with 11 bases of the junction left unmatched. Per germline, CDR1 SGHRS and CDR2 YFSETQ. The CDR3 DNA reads TGCGCCAGCAGCCCGAGCGGGACAGGGGGCGCGGTCTATGGCTACACCTTC. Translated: CASSPSGTGGAVYGYTF. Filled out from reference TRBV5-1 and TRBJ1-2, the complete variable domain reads KAGVTQTPRYLIKTRGQQVTLSCSPISGHRSVSWYQQTPGQGLQFLFEYFSETQRNKGNFPGRFSGRQFSNSRSEMNVSTLELGDSALYLCASSPSGTGGAVYGYTFGSGTRLTVV.